These 18 T cell receptor beta chains came from one sample sequenced in a study of molecular identifiers for immune sequencing clone quantification. TCRdb re-called the PCR reads with MiXCR, one entry per CDR3 protein. Of 600,000 to 650,000 distinct CDR3 sequences in the sample, around 20% were seen once. Source material: naive CD8+ T cells from blood, with Jurkat cell RNA spiked in. Subset defined: FACS-sorted CD8+CD4-CCR7+CD45RA+ naive T cells. These receptors came from a human donor in good health. Some libraries in this study had Jurkat cell RNA spiked in.

In its sample, this clonotype was seen many times. The V call is TRBV2, the J call TRBJ2-3; the match to TRBD1 covers 8 bases. Germline V lookup: CDR1 SNHLY, CDR2 FYNNEI. Trimming removed 1 base from V and 6 bases from J; junction bases left unmatched: 3. The CDR3 is 14 residues long. This CDR3 is CASSEGTGFDTQYF. CDR3 sequence (DNA): TGTGCCAGCAGTGAAGGGACAGGGTTTGATACGCAGTATTTT.

This clonotype appeared many times. The chain links TRBV19 to TRBJ2-7; no clear D. Germline V CDR1 and CDR2: LNHDA, SQIVND (reference sequence). Trimming shortened V by 3 bases and J by 2 bases, and 8 bases separated the two germline ends. CDR3 length: 13 residues. The CDR3 spells CASSIDSAYEQYF. Written as DNA, the CDR3 is TGTGCCAGTAGTATCGATTCAGCCTACGAGCAGTACTTC.

The chain recombines TRBV5-4 with TRBJ2-7; 7 nucleotides line up with TRBD2. Germline CDR1 SGHNT, CDR2 YYREEE (reference sequence). Germline trimming cut 7 bases from V and 5 bases from J; bases unmatched to any gene: 12. The CDR3 spans 14 residues. This CDR3 is CASSVWAGVHEQYF. The CDR3 DNA reads TGTGCCAGCTCGGTTTGGGCGGGAGTACACGAGCAGTACTTC.

There are many counts of this clonotype. V and J are TRBV5-1 and TRBJ1-1; TRBD1 might be the D (5 bases). This CDR3 region has 15 residues. Germline V gene sequence: CDR1 SGHRS, CDR2 YFSETQ. Trimming removed 0 bases from V and 2 bases from J, with 11 bases in between. The CDR3 nucleotides read TGCGCCAGCAGCTTGGCCTCCAGGGAAAACACTGAAGCTTTCTTT. Encoded protein: CASSLASRENTEAFF.

Concerning this clonotype: This may come from a read error, since a much larger clone is one base off. V is TRBV29-1 and J is TRBJ1-1; D not resolved. The CDR3 is 14 residues long. Per the germline V gene, CDR1 is SQVTM and CDR2 is ANQGSEA. CDR3 DNA: TGCAGCGGTGAAGCCCTTGGGATAGGTACTGAAGCTTTCTTT. Translation gives CSGEALGIGTEAFF.

This clonotype occurred many times. This chain connects TRBV7-9 to TRBJ2-7, with 10 bases identical to TRBD1. Germline CDR1 and CDR2: SEHNR and FQNEAQ (reference sequence). This CDR3 spans 16 amino acids. With 5 bases clipped from V and 3 bases from J, the junction kept 10 bases outside the gene matches. CDR3 region: CASSPTGTGDRYEQYF. CDR3 sequence (DNA): TGTGCCAGCAGCCCGACCGGGACAGGGGACCGCTACGAGCAGTACTTC.

On this clonotype: Just one base apart from a much larger clone, this may be a read error. The chain employs TRBV4-3 and TRBJ1-2; a weak D match, TRBD1 (5 bases). The CDR3 extends over 17 amino acids. Germline V gene lookup returns CDR1 LGHNA and CDR2 YSLEER. Here the CDR3 reads CAGSQDNNRQGSYGYTF. DNA of the CDR3: TGCGCCGGCAGCCAAGATAATAACCGGCAGGGTTCTTATGGCTACACCTTC.

This clonotype has at least ten counts. This chain links TRBV19 with TRBJ2-3; a weak D match, TRBD2 (5 bases). With 7 bases removed from V and 0 bases from J, the gap between germline ends came to 8 bases. The CDR3 has 13 residues. Germline V gives CDR1 LNHDA, CDR2 SQIVND (reference sequence). This chain's CDR3 is CASTWTSTDTQYF. As DNA, the CDR3 is TGTGCCAGTACCTGGACTAGCACAGATACGCAGTATTTT.

Ten or more counts support this clonotype. The chain couples TRBV5-4 to TRBJ2-4; 8 positions agree with TRBD1. V lost 0 bases and J lost 3; bases outside the gene matches: 14. The CDR3 extends over 19 amino acids. Germline V CDR1 and CDR2: SGHNT, YYREEE (reference sequence). DNA of the CDR3: TGTGCCAGCAGCTTGGGGGGTCCGACAGGGGATATTGGCAAAAACATTCAGTACTTC. It encodes CASSLGGPTGDIGKNIQYF.

The chain is built from TRBV5-5 and TRBJ1-1; TRBD1 matches 8 bases. Trimming removed 4 bases from V and 11 bases from J; junction bases left unmatched: 10. The germline V gene encodes CDR1 SGHKS and CDR2 YYEKEE (reference sequence). This CDR3 comprises 13 residues. CDR3 nucleotides: TGTGCCAGCAGCCAGCCGGACAGGGAAAGGGCTTTCTTT. The encoded protein is CASSQPDRERAFF.

Turning to this clonotype: A clone one base away is much larger, so this may be a read error. The chain has TRBV27 and TRBJ1-5, with a possible D match to TRBD1 (5 bases). This CDR3 region has 14 residues. From germline, CDR1 is MNHEY and CDR2 SMNVEV (reference sequence). V shed 5 bases and J shed 3 bases, with 11 bases lying between them. The CDR3 nucleotides are TGTGCCAGCAGTCCATGGGACGCCAATCAGCCCCAGCATTTT. Its translation: CASSPWDANQPQHF.

This clonotype has a handful of counts. V gene TRBV7-9 combines with J gene TRBJ2-5, with D perhaps TRBD1 (7 bases). The V gene lost 4 bases and the J gene lost 7 bases, with 19 bases spanning the gap. Germline V gives CDR1 SEHNR, CDR2 FQNEAQ (reference sequence). The CDR3 has 15 residues. Written as DNA, the CDR3 is TGTGCCAGCAGCTATGGGACAGACATGGGGGGGACCCAGTACTTC. Translating gives CASSYGTDMGGTQYF.

This clonotype was seen ten or more times. The chain joins TRBV4-1 to TRBJ1-4; D unresolved. Per the germline V gene, CDR1 is MGHRA and CDR2 is YSYEKL. Trimming removed 1 base from V and 5 bases from J, with 8 bases in between. The CDR3 consists of 14 residues. The CDR3, as DNA: TGCGCCAGCAGCCAAGGAGGGTACAATGAAAAACTGTTTTTT. Translating it yields CASSQGGYNEKLFF.

V usage is TRBV7-8 and J usage is TRBJ2-7, with D perhaps matching TRBD1 (6 bases). This CDR3 contains 15 residues. The V gene's germline CDR1 is SGHVS and CDR2 FQNEAQ. CDR3 in amino acids: CGGSLARQDSYEQYF. Written as DNA, the CDR3 is TGTGGCGGCAGCTTAGCGAGACAGGACTCCTACGAGCAGTACTTC.

This clonotype was counted ten times or more. The genes are TRBV10-3 and TRBJ2-7, with 7 bases matching TRBD2. The CDR3 totals 15 residues. Germline assignment: CDR1 ENHRY and CDR2 SYGVKD. V dropped 3 bases and J dropped 2; count of bases not matched to a gene: 7. The CDR3 loop reads CAISDSRDYAYEQYF. CDR3 coding DNA: TGTGCCATCAGTGATAGCCGGGACTACGCCTACGAGCAGTACTTC.

This clonotype was detected ten times or more. CDR3 in amino acids: CASSKGAAGDLNTEAFF. The CDR3 DNA reads TGTGCCAGCAGCAAAGGAGCGGCAGGGGATTTGAACACTGAAGCTTTCTTT. The V and J genes are TRBV21-1 and TRBJ1-1. TRBV21-1 is tagged as a pseudogene. This CDR3 region has 17 residues.

V and J are TRBV7-9 and TRBJ2-5; a possible D gene is TRBD1 (7 bases). Germline CDR1 and CDR2: SEHNR and FQNEAQ (reference sequence). This CDR3 is 15 amino acids long. Trimming cost V 1 base and J 4 bases, with 13 bases left between them. The CDR3 region is CASSLVEGAGETQYF. In DNA, the CDR3 is TGTGCCAGCAGCTTAGTGGAGGGGGCGGGAGAGACCCAGTACTTC.

This clonotype came up many times. The chain is built from TRBV2 and TRBJ2-7; the D is unclear. V was pared by 8 bases and J by 0 bases, with 2 bases between. There are 10 residues in the CDR3. Germline V gene lookup returns CDR1 SNHLY and CDR2 FYNNEI. The CDR3 region has the DNA TGTGCCAGCTACTCCTACGAGCAGTACTTC. Translating gives CASYSYEQYF.